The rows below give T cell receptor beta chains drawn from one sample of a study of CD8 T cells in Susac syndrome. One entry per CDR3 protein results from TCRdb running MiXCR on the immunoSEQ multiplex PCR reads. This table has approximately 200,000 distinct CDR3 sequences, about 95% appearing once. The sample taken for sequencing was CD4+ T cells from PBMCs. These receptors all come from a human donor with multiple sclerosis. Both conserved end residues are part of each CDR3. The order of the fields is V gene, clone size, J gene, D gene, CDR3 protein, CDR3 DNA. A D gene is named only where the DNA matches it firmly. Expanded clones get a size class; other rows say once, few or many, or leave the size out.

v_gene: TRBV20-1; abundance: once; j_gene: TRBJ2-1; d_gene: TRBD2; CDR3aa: CSAILAGGLGEFF; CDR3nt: TGCAGTGCTATACTAGCGGGGGGGCTTGGCGAGTTCTTC
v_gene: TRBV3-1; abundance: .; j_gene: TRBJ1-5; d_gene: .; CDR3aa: CASSQDGGAWQPQHF; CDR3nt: TGTGCCAGCAGCCAAGATGGTGGGGCATGGCAGCCCCAGCATTTT
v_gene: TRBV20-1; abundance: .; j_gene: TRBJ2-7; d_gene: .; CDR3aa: CSARRGQLEQYF; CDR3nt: TGCAGTGCTCGACGGGGTCAACTCGAGCAGTACTTC
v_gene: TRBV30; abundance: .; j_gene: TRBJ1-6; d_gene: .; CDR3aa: CACSGTISNSPLHF; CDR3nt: TGTGCCTGCTCCGGGACAATCAGTAATTCACCCCTCCACTTT
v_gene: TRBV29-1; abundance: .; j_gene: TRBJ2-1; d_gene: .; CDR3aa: CRGSDSYNEQFF; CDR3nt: TGCAGGGGGAGTGACTCCTACAATGAGCAGTTCTTC
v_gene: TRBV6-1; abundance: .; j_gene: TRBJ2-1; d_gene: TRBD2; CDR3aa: CASSEALAGAAPGNEQFF; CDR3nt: TGTGCCAGCAGTGAAGCGCTAGCGGGGGCTGCACCGGGGAATGAGCAGTTCTTC
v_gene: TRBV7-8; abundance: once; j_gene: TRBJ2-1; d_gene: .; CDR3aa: CASSLSGTPTPNEQFF; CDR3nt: TGTGCCAGCAGCTTATCAGGGACGCCAACCCCTAATGAGCAGTTCTTC
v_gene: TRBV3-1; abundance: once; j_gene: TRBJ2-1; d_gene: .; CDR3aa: CASSPPGWSEQFF; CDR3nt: TGTGCCAGCAGCCCTCCCGGGTGGTCCGAGCAGTTCTTC
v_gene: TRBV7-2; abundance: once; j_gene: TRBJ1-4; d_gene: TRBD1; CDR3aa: CASSQGTANEKLFF; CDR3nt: TGTGCCAGCAGCCAAGGGACAGCTAATGAAAAACTGTTTTTT
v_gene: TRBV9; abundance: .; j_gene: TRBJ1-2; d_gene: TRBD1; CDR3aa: CASSTRQGSNYGYTF; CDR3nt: TGTGCCAGCAGCACGAGACAGGGCTCCAACTATGGCTACACCTTC
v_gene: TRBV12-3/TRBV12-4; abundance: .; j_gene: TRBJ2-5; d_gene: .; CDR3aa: CASSFRGPYQETQYF; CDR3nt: TGTGCCAGCAGTTTTAGGGGCCCATACCAAGAGACCCAGTACTTC
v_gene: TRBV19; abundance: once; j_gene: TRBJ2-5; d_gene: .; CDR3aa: CASSIGREETQYF; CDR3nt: TGTGCCAGTAGTATAGGGCGAGAAGAGACCCAGTACTTC
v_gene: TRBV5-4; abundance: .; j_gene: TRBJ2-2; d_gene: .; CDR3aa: CASSLGGPPNTGELFF; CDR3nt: TGTGCCAGCAGCTTGGGCGGCCCCCCGAACACCGGGGAGCTGTTTTTT
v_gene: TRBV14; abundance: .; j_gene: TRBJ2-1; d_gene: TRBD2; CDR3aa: CASSLGGGSNEQFF; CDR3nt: TGTGCCAGCAGCCTGGGCGGGGGGTCAAATGAGCAGTTCTTC
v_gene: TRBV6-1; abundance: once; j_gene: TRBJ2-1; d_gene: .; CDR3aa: CASRTRTRSSYNEQFF; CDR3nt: TGTGCCAGCAGAACCAGGACGAGGAGCTCCTACAATGAGCAGTTCTTC
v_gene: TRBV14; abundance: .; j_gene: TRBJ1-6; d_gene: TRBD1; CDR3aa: CASSQGRGQGDSPLHF; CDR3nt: TGTGCCAGCAGCCAAGGGAGGGGACAGGGGGATTCACCCCTCCACTTT
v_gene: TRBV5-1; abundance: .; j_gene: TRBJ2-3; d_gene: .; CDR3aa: CASSLSRGNTDTQYF; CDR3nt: TGCGCCAGCAGCTTGTCGAGGGGGAACACAGATACGCAGTATTTT
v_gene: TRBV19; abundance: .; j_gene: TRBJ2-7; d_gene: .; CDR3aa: CASSMGLLRNYEQYF; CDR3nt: TGTGCCAGTAGTATGGGATTGTTGAGGAACTACGAGCAGTACTTC
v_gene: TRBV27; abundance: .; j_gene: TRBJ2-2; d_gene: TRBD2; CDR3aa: CASSLWEGTGELFF; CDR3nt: TGTGCCAGCAGTTTATGGGAGGGAACCGGGGAGCTGTTTTTT
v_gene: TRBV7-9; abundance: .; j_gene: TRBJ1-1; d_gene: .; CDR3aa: CASSLGEGTPEAFF; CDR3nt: TGTGCCAGCAGCTTAGGTGAGGGAACCCCTGAAGCTTTCTTT
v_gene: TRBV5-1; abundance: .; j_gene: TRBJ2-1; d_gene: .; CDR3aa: CASSEGLLVEQFF; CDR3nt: TGCGCCAGCAGCGAAGGACTCCTCGTGGAGCAGTTCTTC
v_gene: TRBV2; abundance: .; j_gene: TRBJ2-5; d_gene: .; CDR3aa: CATGLSQETQYF; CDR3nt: TGTGCCACCGGACTATCACAAGAGACCCAGTACTTC
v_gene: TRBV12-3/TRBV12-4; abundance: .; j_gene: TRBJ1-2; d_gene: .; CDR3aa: CASSLREGLGYTF; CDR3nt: TGTGCCAGCAGTTTGCGGGAAGGGCTTGGCTACACCTTC
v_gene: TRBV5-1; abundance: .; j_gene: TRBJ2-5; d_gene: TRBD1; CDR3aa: CASRDRGQETQYF; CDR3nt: TGCGCCAGCAGAGACAGGGGGCAAGAGACCCAGTACTTC
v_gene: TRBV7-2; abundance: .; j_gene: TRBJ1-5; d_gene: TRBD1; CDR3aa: CASSRRTGDQPQHF; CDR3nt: TGTGCCAGCAGCCGCCGGACAGGGGACCAGCCCCAGCATTTT
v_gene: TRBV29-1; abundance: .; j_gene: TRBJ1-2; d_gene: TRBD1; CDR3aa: CSVNQGAGYGYTF; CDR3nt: TGCAGCGTTAATCAGGGGGCTGGCTATGGCTACACCTTC
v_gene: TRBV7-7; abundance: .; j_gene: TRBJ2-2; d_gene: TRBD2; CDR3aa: CASSLSGGANTGELFF; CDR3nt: TGTGCTAGCAGCCTTAGCGGGGGGGCGAACACCGGGGAGCTGTTTTTT
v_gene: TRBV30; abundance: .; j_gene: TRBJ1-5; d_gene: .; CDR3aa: CAWCFPGGPQHF; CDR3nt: TGTGCCTGGTGCTTCCCCGGCGGGCCCCAGCATTTT
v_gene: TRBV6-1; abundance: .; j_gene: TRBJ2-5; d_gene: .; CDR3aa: CASRLDGPGTQYF; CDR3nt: TGTGCCAGCAGACTTGACGGCCCAGGGACCCAGTACTTC
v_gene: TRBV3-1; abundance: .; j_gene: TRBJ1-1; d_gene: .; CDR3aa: CASSSVPNTEAFF; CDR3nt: TGTGCCAGCAGCTCGGTGCCGAACACTGAAGCTTTCTTT
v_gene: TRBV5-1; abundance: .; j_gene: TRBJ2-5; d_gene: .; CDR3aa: CASSFHSDQETQYF; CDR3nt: TGCGCCAGCAGCTTTCATAGTGACCAAGAGACCCAGTACTTC
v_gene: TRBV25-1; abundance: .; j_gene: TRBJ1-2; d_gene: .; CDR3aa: CASSPTARRGRAYTF; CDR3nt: TGTGCCAGCAGCCCCACCGCTCGGAGAGGTAGAGCCTACACCTTC
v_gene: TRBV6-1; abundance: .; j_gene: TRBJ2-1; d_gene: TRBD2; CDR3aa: CASSGNPVRGGGEQFF; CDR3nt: TGTGCCAGCAGTGGAAACCCAGTGCGGGGGGGCGGTGAGCAGTTCTTC
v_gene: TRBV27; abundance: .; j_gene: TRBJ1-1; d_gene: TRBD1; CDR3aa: CASTPGQGRAEAFF; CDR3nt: TGTGCCAGCACCCCCGGACAGGGCCGCGCTGAAGCTTTCTTT
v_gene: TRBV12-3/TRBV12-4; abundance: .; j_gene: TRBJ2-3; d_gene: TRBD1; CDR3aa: CASSLNGQDTDTQYF; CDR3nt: TGTGCCAGCAGTTTAAATGGACAGGACACAGATACGCAGTATTTT
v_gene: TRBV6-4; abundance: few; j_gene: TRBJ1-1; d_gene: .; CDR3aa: CASSQDRVNTEAFF; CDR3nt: TGTGCCAGCAGTCAGGACAGAGTGAACACTGAAGCTTTCTTT
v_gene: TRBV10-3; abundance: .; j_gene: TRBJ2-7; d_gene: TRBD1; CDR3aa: CAISEQQGAPYEQYF; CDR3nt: TGTGCCATCAGTGAACAACAGGGGGCCCCTTACGAGCAGTACTTC